Sequencing of this T cell receptor beta chain was carried out in a study of T-cell reconstitution after alpha-beta-depleted transplantation in children. Researchers prepared the TCRbeta library using unique molecular identifiers, the study reports. TCRdb re-called the PCR reads with MiXCR, one entry per CDR3 protein. This table has nearly 550,000 distinct CDR3 sequences, approximately 16% appearing once. The CDR3 totals 16 residues. Germline assignment: CDR1 SGHRS and CDR2 YFSETQ. J lost 9 bases, V lost 2 bases, and 13 bases had no gene match. The receptor's source is a human donor who donated a stem cell graft to a child with acute lymphoblastic leukemia. The source material was PBMCs from the stem cell graft donor, sampled from the stem cell graft. The J gene is TRBJ2-1, the V gene TRBV5-1; 8 nucleotides line up with TRBD1. The CDR3 coding sequence is TGCGCCAGCAGCTTTGTGAGAGGGACAGGTTTTTTTGAGCAGTTCTTC. Encoded protein: CASSFVRGTGFFEQFF.